This T cell receptor (beta chain) was sequenced during a study of T cell responses to AZD1222 COVID-19 vaccine. With regard to this clone: Its antigen is not identified.

After removal of 0 bases from V and 3 bases from J, the junction contained 7 bases not matched to a gene. This CDR3 is built from 18 residues. Germline V lookup: CDR1 LGHNA, CDR2 YSLEER. Study findings and constraints: Once two AZD1222 doses were given, Spike-specific TCR breadth and depth went up. Donors were largely white British and mainly female; clonal diversity was possibly underestimated. Sampled repertoires all dated from after the peak T cell response.

TCRdb's copy holds only in-frame clones and misses some; the assay was immunoSEQ multiplex PCR. The repertoire holds roughly 78,000 clones, 82% seen once, with 2.5% to 3.5% in the top ten. This TCR was sampled from an adult in good health. The genes are TRBV4-3 and TRBJ2-3, with TRBD2 matching over 12 bases. The specimen was peripheral blood, collected on day 0 of AZD1222 vaccination. The CDR3 DNA reads TGCGCCAGCAGCCAAGATTCCCCTAGCGGGGGGGCAACAGATACGCAGTATTTT. Translation: CASSQDSPSGGATDTQYF.